These T cell receptor beta chains were read from a single sample in a study of early T cells in non-severe SARS-CoV-2 infection. MiXCR was run by TCRdb on the 5' RACE reads, yielding one entry per CDR3 protein. In the table there are about 26,000 distinct CDR3 sequences, 4.4% of which are singletons. Sequenced input: whole blood. Receptor source: an adult who was a healthcare worker with PCR-confirmed SARS-CoV-2 infection or an uninfected control (not recorded which). Both conserved end residues are part of each CDR3. A D gene is named only where the DNA matches it firmly. Size values are once, few and many counts, or a class for expanded clones, and some rows have none.

CDR3 protein,CDR3 DNA,J gene,clone size,D gene,V gene
CSAHRANTEAFF,TGCAGCGCTCACAGGGCTAACACTGAAGCTTTCTTT,TRBJ1-1,many,NA,TRBV29-1
CASTGPSAGRIGGELFF,TGTGCCAGCACGGGCCCCTCCGCGGGGCGGATAGGGGGGGAGCTGTTTTTT,TRBJ2-2,many,NA,TRBV12-3/TRBV12-4
CASSTGPTSSGNTIYF,TGTGCCAGCAGCACGGGACCGACGAGCTCTGGAAACACCATATATTTT,TRBJ1-3,few,NA,TRBV9
CASSQDWDTGELFF,TGTGCCAGCAGCCAAGATTGGGACACCGGGGAGCTGTTTTTT,TRBJ2-2,NA,NA,TRBV14
CASSLPATKNIQYF,TGTGCCAGCAGTTTACCGGCGACAAAGAACATTCAGTACTTC,TRBJ2-4,many,NA,TRBV28
CASSRGGGDEKLFF,TGTGCCAGCTCGAGGGGCGGCGGGGATGAAAAACTGTTTTTT,TRBJ1-4,many,NA,TRBV12-3/TRBV12-4
CASSLAGTGGRNEQFF,TGTGCCAGCAGCTTAGCCGGGACAGGGGGTCGGAATGAGCAGTTCTTC,TRBJ2-1,many,TRBD1,TRBV7-6
CASSFRWDQPQHF,TGTGCCAGCAGTTTTAGGTGGGACCAGCCCCAGCATTTT,TRBJ1-5,many,NA,TRBV12-3/TRBV12-4
CASSQGTSGVNEQFF,TGTGCCAGCAGCCAAGGGACTAGCGGGGTAAATGAGCAGTTCTTC,TRBJ2-1,many,TRBD2,TRBV5-8
CASSLGSTEAFF,TGTGCCAGCAGCTTAGGATCAACTGAAGCTTTCTTT,TRBJ1-1,many,NA,TRBV7-9
CASSPSGGVRETQYF,TGTGCCAGCAGCCCTAGCGGGGGAGTTCGGGAGACCCAGTACTTC,TRBJ2-5,once,TRBD2,TRBV7-2
CASSPGTTNTGELFF,TGTGCCAGCAGCCCAGGGACAACGAACACCGGGGAGCTGTTTTTT,TRBJ2-2,NA,NA,TRBV7-3
CASAGLAEAETQYF,TGTGCCAGCGCGGGACTAGCTGAGGCGGAGACCCAGTACTTC,TRBJ2-5,many,TRBD2,TRBV6-1
CASSEVGTSGGTFTDTQYF,TGTGCCAGCAGTGAAGTGGGGACTAGCGGGGGTACATTCACAGATACGCAGTATTTT,TRBJ2-3,many,TRBD2,TRBV2
CASRLAGTSYNEQFF,TGTGCCAGCAGATTAGCGGGGACCTCCTACAATGAGCAGTTCTTC,TRBJ2-1,many,TRBD2,TRBV7-2
CASSYWRGGRNEQFF,TGTGCCAGCAGTTACTGGCGGGGGGGCCGAAATGAGCAGTTCTTC,TRBJ2-1,NA,TRBD2,TRBV6-5
CASSQEGLGSSYNEQFF,TGCGCCAGCAGCCAGGAGGGACTAGGGAGCTCCTACAATGAGCAGTTCTTC,TRBJ2-1,many,TRBD2,TRBV4-1
CASSFGGELFF,TGTGCCAGCAGCTTTGGCGGGGAGCTGTTTTTT,TRBJ2-2,medium-sized,NA,TRBV7-9
CASRTSGGPIDTQYF,TGTGCCAGCAGAACTAGCGGGGGCCCCATAGATACGCAGTATTTT,TRBJ2-3,NA,TRBD2,TRBV11-2
CASSLQNQPQHF,TGTGCCAGCAGCTTGCAGAATCAGCCCCAGCATTTT,TRBJ1-5,many,NA,TRBV7-6
CSAIRDRGFYEQYF,TGCAGTGCGATTCGGGACAGGGGGTTTTACGAGCAGTACTTC,TRBJ2-7,many,TRBD1,TRBV20-1